The T cell receptor (beta chain) described here comes from a study of PD-1 blockade in classical Hodgkin lymphoma (dated by TCRdb to about 2020). About the study as a whole: Nivolumab dosing was 3 mg/kg intravenously every 2 weeks, continuing until either disease progression or unacceptable toxicity. A peripheral blood immune signature of response to PD-1 blockade in classical Hodgkin lymphoma was defined using TCR beta sequencing and CyTOF.

Beyond this particular receptor, the publication reports: Baseline TCR diversity was reported as lower in newly diagnosed patients than in healthy donors, and lower still in relapsed/refractory patients. Patients starting nivolumab less than 1 year after ASCT had lower diversity and were excluded from later analyses to avoid confounding by immune reconstitution. A significant rise by C4D1 was seen in CD4+ but not CD8+ TCR diversity (p=0.0027 vs p=0.16), with the rise being most apparent in complete responders (p=0.02). Among trial patients, those achieving complete response had baseline diversity similar to that of newly diagnosed patients, while diversity was significantly lower in partial responders and progressors. The study was limited to a single clinical trial cohort, and causes of repertoire differences, possibly disease activity or prior therapy, remained undefined.

Per the publication, the time point label means: cycle 4 day 1 (C4D1), after 6 weeks of nivolumab. Every trial patient had relapsed following autologous stem cell transplantation, and prior brentuximab vedotin exposure was what differed among cohorts A, B and C. The trial cohort was composed of roughly 60 patients with relapsed/refractory classical Hodgkin lymphoma, for whom complete response, partial response or progressive disease was recorded as best overall response. Single-agent nivolumab was administered to trial patients in the multi-cohort phase II CheckMate 205 trial. An independent review committee assessed best overall response by applying the 2007 International Working Group response criteria. Trial PBMCs were collected immediately before nivolumab initiation (C1D1) and during therapy at cycle 2 day 1 and cycle 4 day 1. Peripheral blood was collected in 8 mL Vacutainer Cell Preparation Tubes, from which PBMCs were isolated by centrifugation and then cryopreserved.

Genomic DNA was isolated using the Qiagen DNeasy kit from unsorted PBMCs as well as from negatively selected CD4+ and CD8+ fractions. Amplification of TCR beta CDR3 regions was done by immunoSEQ multiplex PCR with primers that anneal to V and J segments. Amplification bias was minimized using a synthetic immune receptor repertoire, and residual bias was removed computationally after sequencing. The authors' analysis ran thus. Custom Python scripts were used to quantify repertoire diversity as the Shannon entropy index. Unsorted, CD4+ and CD8+ repertoires were analyzed separately, except for combined analyses in which CD4+ and CD8+ sequences were merged in silico. Clonal expansion was defined as a frequency increase of at least 2-fold after treatment compared with C1D1, and clones undetected at baseline were assigned a pseudocount of 0.5. Singleton clones were defined as clones with 0 or 1 copy at C1D1, and non-singleton clones were defined as clones with 2 or more copies. By matching protein sequences in sorted samples from the same patient, clones expanded in unsorted samples were annotated as CD4+, CD8+ or unknown. Wilcoxon tests were applied to paired samples to test diversity changes from C1D1 to C4D1. TCRdb retrieved this table from immuneACCESS and kept in-frame rearrangements only. Not all clones are present; in checked studies, unresolved V genes account for under half, and no reason is known for the remainder. V, J and clone size reflect that table, while D and trimming were determined from the DNA. For this sample there are about 44,000 clones; roughly two thirds appear just once. The ten largest account for over 3% of the sample.

The germline V gene encodes CDR1 SGHRS and CDR2 YFSETQ. The CDR3 goes from the cysteine to the phenylalanine over 14 residues. Just the 42-base CDR3 DNA is kept, in frame starting at base 1. V is reduced by 2 bases and J by 4 bases, leaving a spacing of 10 bases between them. Turning to this clone: Its antigen target is currently unknown. Per-nucleotide qualities are absent, and no much larger clonotype sits a single base away.

This receptor was obtained from a human donor with classical Hodgkin lymphoma. The input for sequencing was peripheral blood mononuclear cells (PBMCs), taken before the fourth cycle of nivolumab. The V and J segments used are TRBV5-1 and TRBJ2-1; the D gene is perhaps TRBD2, from 5 matching bases. The nucleotide sequence is given as TGCGCCAGCAGCTTCGGCAGGACTTACAATGAGCAGTTCTTC. It is translated as CASSFGRTYNEQFF. With all but the CDR3 taken from the reference TRBV5-1 and TRBJ2-1 genes, the full variable domain is: KAGVTQTPRYLIKTRGQQVTLSCSPISGHRSVSWYQQTPGQGLQFLFEYFSETQRNKGNFPGRFSGRQFSNSRSEMNVSTLELGDSALYLCASSFGRTYNEQFFGPGTRLTVL.